This T cell receptor beta chain derives from a study of chemoradiotherapy in HPV16-positive cancers. Overall study context: Functional T-cell assays on a couple of HPV16-positive patients' cells defined candidate HPV-specific clones and common TCR motifs.

The CDR3 has 17 residues. The trim removed 1 base at V and 2 bases at J, leaving 6 bases unmatched. Germline lookup yields CDR1 LNHNV and CDR2 YYDKDF (reference sequence). Repertoires were sampled repeatedly during chemoradiotherapy. Findings and caveats of the study: Only a couple of HPV16-positive patients supplied the functional HPV-specificity definition. Candidate HPV-specific clones and E7-related TCR motifs grew in tumor during treatment.

Worth noting for this clone: Its antigen remains unidentified.

Assay: immunoSEQ multiplex PCR; the TCRdb copy retains only in-frame clones and omits some. The sample lists fewer than 20,000 clones, about four fifths occurring once. This material was acquired from a patient who underwent chemoradiotherapy. The origin of this receptor is a human donor with HPV-associated anogenital cancer. The chain couples TRBV15 to TRBJ2-5; 11 positions agree with TRBD2. The CDR3 bases are TGTGCCACCAGCAGAGGGCCGGGACTAGCGGATCAAGAGACCCAGTACTTC. This encodes CATSRGPGLADQETQYF.